The 12 T cell receptor beta chains given below trace back to one sample, sequenced in a study of T cell responses to AZD1222 COVID-19 vaccine. Method: immunoSEQ multiplex PCR; TCRdb's copy keeps in-frame clones and lacks some. The table includes approximately 120,000 clones, 90% detected once. This material consisted of peripheral blood, taken on day 0 of MenACWY control vaccination. The receptors were gathered from an adult in good health.

The rearrangement joins TRBV29-1 to TRBJ1-2, with 8 nucleotides matching TRBD1. V shed 4 bases, J shed 8 bases, and the junction held 12 bases outside the gene matches. CDR1 SQVTM and CDR2 ANQGSEA come from the germline V gene. The CDR3 is made up of 14 amino acids. The CDR3 bases are TGCAGCGTTGGGACAGGGAGCCTTTTGTCAGGCTACACCTTC. Encoded protein: CSVGTGSLLSGYTF.

The gene calls are TRBV18 and TRBJ1-6; the match to TRBD1 covers 8 bases. The germline V gene has CDR1 KGHSH and CDR2 LQKENI. The CDR3 loop spans 15 amino acids. The J segment lost 9 bases and the V segment lost 5 bases, leaving 9 bases of the junction unmatched. CDR3 sequence: CASSTAGQDASPLHF. For the CDR3, the DNA is TGTGCCAGCTCAACAGCGGGACAGGACGCTTCACCCCTCCACTTT.

The chain couples TRBV29-1 to TRBJ2-1, with D possibly TRBD1 on 6 matching bases. This CDR3 has 14 amino acids. The V end lost 7 bases, the J end lost 7 bases, and 20 bases lay between the germline ends. Germline CDR1 is SQVTM and CDR2 is ANQGSEA. This chain's CDR3 is CSGGSGVRKNEQFF. The CDR3 DNA is TGCAGCGGGGGGTCAGGGGTAAGGAAGAATGAGCAGTTCTTC.

The rearrangement uses TRBV6-5 and TRBJ2-5; D is unclear. The CDR3 sequence is 11 residues long. Germline CDR1 reads MNHEY; CDR2 reads SVGAGI. V was pared by 6 bases and J by 4 bases, with 6 bases between. In DNA, the CDR3 is TGTGCCAGCAGGAGGTCAGAGACCCAGTACTTC. As protein: CASRRSETQYF.

The chain is built from TRBV5-5 and TRBJ1-3; D uncertain. CDR3 length equals 14 residues. The germline V gene encodes CDR1 SGHKS and CDR2 YYEKEE (reference sequence). Trimming shortened V by 0 bases and J by 4 bases, and 8 bases separated the two germline ends. The CDR3: CASSLGSLGNTIYF. The CDR3, as DNA: TGTGCCAGCAGCTTGGGCAGCCTCGGAAACACCATATATTTT.

The J gene is TRBJ1-6, the V gene TRBV11-2; 8 bases agree with TRBD1. CDR3 size: 18 residues. V lost 5 bases, J lost 6 bases, and 15 bases stayed unmatched. The germline CDR1 and CDR2 sequences are SGHAT and FQNNGV. The CDR3 here is CASSDSDREKLLNSPLHF. The CDR3 bases are TGTGCCAGCAGCGATTCGGACAGGGAAAAACTACTTAATTCACCCCTCCACTTT. Full variable domain (remainder filled in from reference TRBV11-2 and TRBJ1-6): EAGVAQSPRYKIIEKRQSVAFWCNPISGHATLYWYQQILGQGPKLLIQFQNNGVVDDSQLPKDRFSAERLKGVDSTLKIQPAKLEDSAVYLCASSDSDREKLLNSPLHFGNGTRLTVT.

The V and J genes are TRBV27 and TRBJ1-4; a possible D gene is TRBD1 (5 bases). The CDR3 contains 14 residues. Germline lookup yields CDR1 MNHEY and CDR2 SMNVEV (reference sequence). V lost 6 bases and J 4 bases, leaving 12 bases between the germline ends. The CDR3 region has the DNA TGTGCCAGCAGGGGGCTAGGGGATAATGAAAAACTGTTTTTT. Translated: CASRGLGDNEKLFF.

The chain is built from TRBV19 and TRBJ1-1, with D tentatively TRBD1 (5 bases). Per the germline V gene, CDR1 is LNHDA and CDR2 is SQIVND (reference sequence). Between the trimmed V and J ends, which lost 5 bases and 11 bases, there was a span of 18 bases. There are 13 residues in the CDR3. The CDR3 loop reads CASSHRGRTPAFF. CDR3 DNA: TGTGCCAGTAGTCATAGGGGCCGTACTCCCGCTTTCTTT.

The chain recombines TRBV6-5 with TRBJ1-5; TRBD1 aligns across 7 bases. Germline assignment: CDR1 MNHEY and CDR2 SVGAGI. Unmatched junction bases numbered 4, after V lost 0 bases and J lost 5 bases. The CDR3 spans 15 residues. The CDR3 nucleotides read TGTGCCAGCAGTTACTCAGGGGGCCTGGATCAGCCCCAGCATTTT. Protein: CASSYSGGLDQPQHF.

The rearrangement uses TRBV4-1 and TRBJ1-5; D unresolved. The CDR3 covers 15 residues. CDR1 and CDR2 (germline): MGHRA, YSYEKL. V was pared by 0 bases and J by 0 bases, with 6 bases between. CDR3 sequence reads: CASSQDSHSNQPQHF. In DNA form, the CDR3 reads TGCGCCAGCAGCCAAGACAGTCATAGCAATCAGCCCCAGCATTTT.

J is TRBJ2-7 and V is TRBV28; 10 nucleotides match TRBD2. J gave up 3 bases and V 2 bases, and 1 base lay outside the gene matches. This CDR3 is 14 amino acids long. Germline V gene data show CDR1 as MDHEN and CDR2 as SYDVKM. The CDR3: CASSLPSGSYEQYF. The CDR3 DNA is TGTGCCAGCAGTTTACCTAGCGGGAGCTACGAGCAGTACTTC.

The chain recombines TRBV4-3 with TRBJ1-4; the D gene is possibly TRBD1 (5 bases). V shed 4 bases and J shed 3 bases, with 15 bases lying between them. The CDR3 is 16 amino acids. CDR1 and CDR2 from the germline V gene are LGHNA and YSLEER. CDR3: CASSRIQGIANEKLFF. The CDR3 region has the DNA TGCGCCAGCAGCCGTATCCAGGGTATAGCTAATGAAAAACTGTTTTTT.